Listed below are T cell receptor beta chains from one sample, sequenced in a study of regulatory T cells in long-lasting Graves disease. TCRdb passed the multiplex PCR reads through MiXCR, listing each CDR3 protein once. The sample consists of hundreds of thousands of distinct CDR3 sequences, over 15% of them appearing once. These data also featured in a second study, about T cells in Graves' hyperthyroidism and ophthalmopathy.

The sample here was peripheral blood mononuclear cells (PBMCs), taken at new diagnosis, from a patient treated with antithyroid drugs. Every receptor here comes from a man aged 40-49 years with Graves disease. Both conserved end residues are part of each CDR3. A D gene is named only where the DNA matches it firmly. Clone size is not always given. Where it is, it says once, few, many or a class for expanded clones.

clone_size	v_call	d_call	j_call	cdr3_nt	cdr3_aa
many	TRBV5-1	.	TRBJ1-2	TGCGCCAGCAGCTTGGGGGACGGGAGCAACTATGGCTACACCTTC	CASSLGDGSNYGYTF
many	TRBV27	TRBD2	TRBJ2-7	TGTGCCAGCAGTGGGACTAGCTACTCCTACGAGCAGTACTTC	CASSGTSYSYEQYF
.	TRBV6-1	.	TRBJ2-3	TGTGCCAGCAGGGGCATGTCAAATACGCAGTATTTT	CASRGMSNTQYF
many	TRBV6-1	.	TRBJ2-3	TGTGCCAGCAGTGCAGCCGGAGATACGCAGTATTTT	CASSAAGDTQYF
many	TRBV29-1	.	TRBJ2-5	TGCAGCGTTGACGAGGGGCTGGAGACCCAGTACTTC	CSVDEGLETQYF
.	TRBV5-1	.	TRBJ2-7	TGCGCCAGCAGCTTTATAACGGGGGGCTCCCCCGAGCAGTACTTC	CASSFITGGSPEQYF
many	TRBV18	.	TRBJ2-3	TGTGCCAGCTCACGAGGTAACAGGGACCCGTTTGATACAGATACGCAGTATTTT	CASSRGNRDPFDTDTQYF
many	TRBV6-2/TRBV6-3	.	TRBJ1-5	TGTGCCAGCAGTTACGTTGGGCCCCAGCCCCCCGGTCAGCCCCAGCATTTT	CASSYVGPQPPGQPQHF
many	TRBV9	.	TRBJ2-3	TGTGCCAGCAGCGTAGACAAAGACACAGATACGCAGTATTTT	CASSVDKDTDTQYF
many	TRBV11-3	.	TRBJ2-3	TGTGCCAGCATGAGGGGTGGGCCCTTGGCAGATACGCAGTATTTT	CASMRGGPLADTQYF
few	TRBV10-2	.	TRBJ2-3	TGCGCCAGCACGGAACGGTGGGATGGCACAGATACGCAGTATTTT	CASTERWDGTDTQYF
few	TRBV5-4	.	TRBJ2-5	TGTGCCAGCAGTAGCTTGGGGGATGGTAATGGCCAGTACTTC	CASSSLGDGNGQYF
.	TRBV5-5	.	TRBJ2-3	TGTGCCAGCAGTTATCCCGGGGGCGATACGCAGTATTTT	CASSYPGGDTQYF
few	TRBV7-3	.	TRBJ2-1	TGTGCCAGCAGCTTACGACTAGGCGGTGAGCAGTTCTTC	CASSLRLGGEQFF
.	TRBV3-1	TRBD2	TRBJ2-1	TGTGCCTCTGGTGGTAGCGGGGGGGCCAATGAGCAGTTCTTC	CASGGSGGANEQFF
.	TRBV9	TRBD1	TRBJ1-6	TGTGCCAGCAGCGCCCGCCGGACAGGGGGGTCACCCCTCCACTTT	CASSARRTGGSPLHF
many	TRBV28	.	TRBJ2-5	TGTGCCAGCAGTCCTCCCCCTTGGGACCCGACCCGACAAGAGACCCAGTACTTC	CASSPPPWDPTRQETQYF
many	TRBV6-1	.	TRBJ2-1	TGTGCCAGCAGTGAAGCTGATACTAGGGCGTCGTATGAGCAGTTCTTC	CASSEADTRASYEQFF
many	TRBV2	TRBD1	TRBJ1-5	TGTGCCAGCAGACAGACAGGGTATAGACAGCCCCAGCATTTT	CASRQTGYRQPQHF
few	TRBV4-1	.	TRBJ2-1	TGCGCCAGCAGCCAAGATTGGACCAATGAGCAGTTCTTC	CASSQDWTNEQFF
.	TRBV19	.	TRBJ1-2	TGTGCCAGTAGTACCTTCATTGGGGGCTATGGCTACACCTTC	CASSTFIGGYGYTF
many	TRBV28	.	TRBJ2-7	TGTGCCAGCATCCCCCTGGGCAGGTCCTACGAGCAGTACTTC	CASIPLGRSYEQYF